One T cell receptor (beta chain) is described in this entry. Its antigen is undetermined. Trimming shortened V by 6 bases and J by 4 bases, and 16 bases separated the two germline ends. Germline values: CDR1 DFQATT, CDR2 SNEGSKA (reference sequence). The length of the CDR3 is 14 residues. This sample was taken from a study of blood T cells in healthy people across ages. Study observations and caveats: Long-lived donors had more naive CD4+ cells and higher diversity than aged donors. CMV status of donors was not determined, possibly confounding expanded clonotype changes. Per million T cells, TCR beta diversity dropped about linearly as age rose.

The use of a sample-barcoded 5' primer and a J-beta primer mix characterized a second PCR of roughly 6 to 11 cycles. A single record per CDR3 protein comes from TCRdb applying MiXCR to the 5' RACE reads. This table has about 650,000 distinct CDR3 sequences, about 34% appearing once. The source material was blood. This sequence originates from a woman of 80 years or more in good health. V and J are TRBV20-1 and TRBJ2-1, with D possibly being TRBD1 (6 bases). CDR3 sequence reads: CSAKRTESYNEQFF. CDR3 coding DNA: TGCAGTGCAAAAAGGACAGAGAGTTACAATGAGCAGTTCTTC.